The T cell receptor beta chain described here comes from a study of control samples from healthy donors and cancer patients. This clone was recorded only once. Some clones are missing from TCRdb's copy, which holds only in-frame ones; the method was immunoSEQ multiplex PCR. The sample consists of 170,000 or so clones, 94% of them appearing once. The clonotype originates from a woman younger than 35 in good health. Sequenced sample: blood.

This chain's CDR3 is CASTDSNSPLHF. The CDR3 nucleotides are TGTGCCAGCACGGACAGCAATTCACCCCTCCACTTT. J is TRBJ1-6 and V is TRBV2; possible D gene TRBD1, 6 bases. V shed 7 bases and J shed 7 bases, with 8 bases lying between them. Germline V gene data show CDR1 as SNHLY and CDR2 as FYNNEI. CDR3 length: 12 residues.